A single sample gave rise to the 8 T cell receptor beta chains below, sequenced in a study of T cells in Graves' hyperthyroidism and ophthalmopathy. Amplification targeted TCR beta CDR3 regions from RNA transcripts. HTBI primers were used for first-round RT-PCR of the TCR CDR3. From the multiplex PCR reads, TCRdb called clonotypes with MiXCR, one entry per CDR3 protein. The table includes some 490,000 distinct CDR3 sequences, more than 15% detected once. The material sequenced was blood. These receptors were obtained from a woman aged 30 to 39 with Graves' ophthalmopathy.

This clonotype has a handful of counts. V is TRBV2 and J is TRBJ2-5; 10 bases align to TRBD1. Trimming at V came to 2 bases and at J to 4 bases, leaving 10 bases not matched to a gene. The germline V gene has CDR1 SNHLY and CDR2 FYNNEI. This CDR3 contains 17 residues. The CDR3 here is CASSELRPGTGVETQYF. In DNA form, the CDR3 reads TGTGCCAGCAGTGAACTTCGACCCGGGACAGGGGTAGAGACCCAGTACTTC. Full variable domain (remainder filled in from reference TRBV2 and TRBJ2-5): EPEVTQTPSHQVTQMGQEVILRCVPISNHLYFYWYRQILGQKVEFLVSFYNNEISEKSEIFDDQFSVERPDGSNFTLKIRSTKLEDSAMYFCASSELRPGTGVETQYFGPGTRLLVL.

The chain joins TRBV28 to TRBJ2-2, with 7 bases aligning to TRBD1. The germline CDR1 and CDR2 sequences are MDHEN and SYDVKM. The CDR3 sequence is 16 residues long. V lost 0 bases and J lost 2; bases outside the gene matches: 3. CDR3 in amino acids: CASSLWTGSNTGELFF. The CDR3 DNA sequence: TGTGCCAGCAGTTTATGGACAGGGTCCAACACCGGGGAGCTGTTTTTT.

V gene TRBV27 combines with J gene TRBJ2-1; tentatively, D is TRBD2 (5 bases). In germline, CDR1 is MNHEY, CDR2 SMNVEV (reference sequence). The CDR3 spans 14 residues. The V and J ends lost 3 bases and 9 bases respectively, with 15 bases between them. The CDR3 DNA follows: TGTGCCAGCAGTTTGAGGCAGGAGGCAGGTGAGCAGTTCTTC. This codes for CASSLRQEAGEQFF.

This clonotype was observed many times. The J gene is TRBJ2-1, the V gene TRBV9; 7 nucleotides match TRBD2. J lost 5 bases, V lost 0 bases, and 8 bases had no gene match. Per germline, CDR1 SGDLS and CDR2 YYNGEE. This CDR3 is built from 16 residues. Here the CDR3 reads CASSVVEGGPDNEQFF. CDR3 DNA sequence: TGTGCCAGCAGCGTAGTTGAGGGAGGGCCCGACAATGAGCAGTTCTTC. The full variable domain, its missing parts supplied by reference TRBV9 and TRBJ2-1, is DSGVTQTPKHLITATGQRVTLRCSPRSGDLSVYWYQQSLDQGLQFLIQYYNGEERAKGNILERFSAQQFPDLHSELNLSSLELGDSALYFCASSVVEGGPDNEQFFGPGTRLTVL.

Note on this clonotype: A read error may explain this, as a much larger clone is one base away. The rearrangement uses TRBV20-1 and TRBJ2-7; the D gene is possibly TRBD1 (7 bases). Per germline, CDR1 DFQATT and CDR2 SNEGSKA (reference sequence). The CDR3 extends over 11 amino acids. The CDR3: CGAGTVYEQYF. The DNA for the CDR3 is TGCGGGGCGGGGACAGTTTACGAGCAGTACTTC.

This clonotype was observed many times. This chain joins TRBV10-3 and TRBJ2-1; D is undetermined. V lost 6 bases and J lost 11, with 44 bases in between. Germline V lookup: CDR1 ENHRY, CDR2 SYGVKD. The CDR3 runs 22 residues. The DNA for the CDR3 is TGTGCCATCAGCTCACCTACCGGCTCACCTATCCCCACAACAACAAGTGGTGGCCAGCAGTTCTTC. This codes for CAISSPTGSPIPTTTSGGQQFF.

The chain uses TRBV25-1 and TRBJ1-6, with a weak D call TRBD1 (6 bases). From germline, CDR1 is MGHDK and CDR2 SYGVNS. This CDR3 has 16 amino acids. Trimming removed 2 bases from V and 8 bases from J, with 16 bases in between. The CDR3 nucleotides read TGTGCCAGCAGTGAACTCAGGCAGGGGATGTATTCACCCCTCCACTTT. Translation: CASSELRQGMYSPLHF.

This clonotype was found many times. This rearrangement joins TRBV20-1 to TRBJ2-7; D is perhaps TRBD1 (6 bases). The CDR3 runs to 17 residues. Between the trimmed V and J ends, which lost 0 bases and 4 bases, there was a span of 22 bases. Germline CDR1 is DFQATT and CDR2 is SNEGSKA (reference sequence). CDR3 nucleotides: TGCAGTGCTAGAGACGCCCGCGCCGGGACAATCGTTTACGAGCAGTACTTC. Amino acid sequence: CSARDARAGTIVYEQYF.